This T cell receptor beta chain was identified in a study of blood T cell repertoires in COVID-19. For the study at large: Both acute and convalescent COVID-19 samples were obtained from the United States, Italy and Spain.

Germline lookup yields CDR1 MNHEY and CDR2 SVGAGI. The CDR3 consists of 15 residues. Unmatched junction bases numbered 12, after V lost 10 bases and J lost 4 bases. The repertoire was sequenced with immunoSEQ multiplex PCR; TCRdb's copy has only in-frame clones and lacks some. The sample shows fewer than 35,000 clones, roughly 88% of them seen only once. This receptor was obtained from a woman between 50 and 59 years old with active COVID-19. Sample: peripheral blood. The chain combines TRBV6-5 with TRBJ2-2; 7 positions agree with TRBD1. As DNA, the CDR3 is TGTGCCACCCACCCCGAGGGGGCGGGCACCGGGGAGCTGTTTTTT. Its translation: CATHPEGAGTGELFF.